Presented here are 9 T cell receptor beta chains from one specimen sequenced in a study of PD-L1 blockade in urothelial cancer. Profiling relied on immunoSEQ multiplex PCR, and the TCRdb table lists in-frame clones only, not all of them. The data contain 100,000 or so clones, around 82% of them seen just once; the ten biggest clones take up approximately 2.4%. Sequencing was performed on PBMCs, taken around atezolizumab (anti-PD-L1) treatment. The source of these receptors is a man aged 45-65 years with urothelial cancer.

The CDR3 sequence is CASSSGQIYNEQFF. CDR3 sequence (DNA): TGTGCCAGCAGTTCGGGACAGATATACAATGAGCAGTTCTTC. The chain is built from TRBV6-5 and TRBJ2-1; 7 nucleotides align to TRBD1. This CDR3 spans 14 amino acids. Germline trimming cut 4 bases from V and 4 bases from J; bases unmatched to any gene: 4. Germline V gene data show CDR1 as MNHEY and CDR2 as SVGAGI.

The rearrangement joins TRBV5-4 to TRBJ1-6; 8 bases are a match to TRBD1. Per germline, CDR1 SGHNT and CDR2 YYREEE (reference sequence). The CDR3 is made up of 16 amino acids. Trimming at V came to 4 bases and at J to 6 bases, leaving 9 bases not matched to a gene. The CDR3 region has the DNA TGTGCCAGCAGCCTGGGACAGGCCGCTCTTAATTCACCCCTCCACTTT. Its protein is CASSLGQAALNSPLHF.

The chain combines TRBV7-2 with TRBJ2-3; D not resolved. The V gene's germline CDR1 is SGHTA and CDR2 FQGNSA. V shed 2 bases and J shed 0 bases, with 6 bases lying between them. CDR3 length equals 14 residues. The CDR3 DNA sequence: TGTGCCAGCAGCTTACAGGTCAGCACAGATACGCAGTATTTT. Amino acid sequence: CASSLQVSTDTQYF.

The V gene is TRBV4-1, the J gene TRBJ2-6; 11 positions match TRBD2. This CDR3 has 18 amino acids. Trimming took 5 bases from V and 0 from J; bases not matched to a gene: 6. CDR1 is MGHRA, CDR2 YSYEKL, per germline. The CDR3 protein is CASSARLAGPSGANVLTF. Here the CDR3 DNA reads TGCGCCAGCAGCGCTCGACTAGCGGGACCCTCTGGGGCCAACGTCCTGACTTTC.

This clone appeared a single time. The J gene is TRBJ2-7, the V gene TRBV5-6; the D is unclear. With 4 bases removed from V and 0 bases from J, the gap between germline ends came to 11 bases. Germline V gene data show CDR1 as SGHDT and CDR2 as YYEEEE. This CDR3 spans 14 amino acids. Here the CDR3 DNA reads TGTGCCAGCAGCCGTTGGTCGAGCTCCTACGAGCAGTACTTC. Amino acid sequence: CASSRWSSSYEQYF. The full variable domain, rest sourced from reference TRBV5-6 and TRBJ2-7, is DAGVTQSPTHLIKTRGQQVTLRCSPKSGHDTVSWYQQALGQGPQFIFQYYEEEERQRGNFPDRFSGHQFPNYSSELNVNALLLGDSALYLCASSRWSSSYEQYFGPGTRLTVT.

V gene TRBV5-1 combines with J gene TRBJ2-7, with 9 bases that match TRBD1. The length of the CDR3 is 14 residues. V was pared by 5 bases and J by 2 bases, with 5 bases of the junction left unmatched. Germline CDR1 SGHRS, CDR2 YFSETQ. The CDR3, as DNA: TGCGCCAGCAGGGACAGGGGAAGAACCTACGAGCAGTACTTC. Translated: CASRDRGRTYEQYF.

The rearrangement uses TRBV9 and TRBJ2-1; 8 nucleotides line up with TRBD2. Losses at the gene ends were 0 bases for V and 5 bases for J; bases not matched to a gene: 4. In germline, CDR1 is SGDLS, CDR2 YYNGEE. The CDR3 is 15 residues long. Written as DNA, the CDR3 is TGTGCCAGCAGCGTAGAGGGACTAGTTCACAATGAGCAGTTCTTC. Protein sequence: CASSVEGLVHNEQFF.

On this clone itself: Mismatch with germline at one junction end may stem from a read error. This sequence joins TRBV7-7 and TRBJ2-5; the match to TRBD1 covers 7 bases. Per the germline V gene, CDR1 is SSHAT and CDR2 is FNYEAQ (reference sequence). The CDR3 sequence is 14 residues long. In DNA form, the CDR3 reads TGTGCTAGCAGCCAGACAGGGACCCAAGAGACCCAGTACTTC. The encoded protein is CASSQTGTQETQYF.

This clone was observed a single time. CDR3 sequence: CASSEEYSNQPQHF. CDR3 DNA: TGTGCCAGCAGCGAAGAGTATAGCAATCAGCCCCAGCATTTT. The rearrangement links TRBV7-9 to TRBJ1-5; no definite D call. Trimming shortened V by 5 bases and J by 0 bases, and 8 bases separated the two germline ends. Germline V gives CDR1 SEHNR, CDR2 FQNEAQ (reference sequence). The length of the CDR3 is 14 residues.